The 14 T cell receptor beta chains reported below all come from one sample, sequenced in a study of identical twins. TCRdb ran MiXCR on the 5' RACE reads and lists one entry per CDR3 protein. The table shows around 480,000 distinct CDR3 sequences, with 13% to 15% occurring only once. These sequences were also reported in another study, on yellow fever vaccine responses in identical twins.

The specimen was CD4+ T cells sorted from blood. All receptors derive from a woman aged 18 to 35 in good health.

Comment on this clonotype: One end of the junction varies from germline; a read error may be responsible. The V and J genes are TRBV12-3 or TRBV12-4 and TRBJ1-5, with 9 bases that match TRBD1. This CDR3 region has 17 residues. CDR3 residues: CARSLGAGTGLSQPQHF. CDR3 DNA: TGTGCCAGAAGTTTGGGAGCCGGGACAGGGCTGAGTCAGCCCCAGCATTTT.

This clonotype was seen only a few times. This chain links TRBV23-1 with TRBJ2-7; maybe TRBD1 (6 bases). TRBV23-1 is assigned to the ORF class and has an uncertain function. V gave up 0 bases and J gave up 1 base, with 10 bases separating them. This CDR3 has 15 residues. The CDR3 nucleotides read TGCGCCAGCAGTCAATCTGGCAGGGGATCCTACGAGCAGTACTTC. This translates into CASSQSGRGSYEQYF.

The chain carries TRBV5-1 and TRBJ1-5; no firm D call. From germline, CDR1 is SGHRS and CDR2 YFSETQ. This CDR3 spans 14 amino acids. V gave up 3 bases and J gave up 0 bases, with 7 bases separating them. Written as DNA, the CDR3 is TGCGCCAGCAGCTCGGACCCTAGCAATCAGCCCCAGCATTTT. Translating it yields CASSSDPSNQPQHF.

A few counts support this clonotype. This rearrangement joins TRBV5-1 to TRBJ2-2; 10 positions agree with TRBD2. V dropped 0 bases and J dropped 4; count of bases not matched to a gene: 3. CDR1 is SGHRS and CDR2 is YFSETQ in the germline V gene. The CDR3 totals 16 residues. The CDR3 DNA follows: TGCGCCAGCAGCTTGGCCACTAGCGGGGTCACCGGGGAGCTGTTTTTT. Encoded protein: CASSLATSGVTGELFF.

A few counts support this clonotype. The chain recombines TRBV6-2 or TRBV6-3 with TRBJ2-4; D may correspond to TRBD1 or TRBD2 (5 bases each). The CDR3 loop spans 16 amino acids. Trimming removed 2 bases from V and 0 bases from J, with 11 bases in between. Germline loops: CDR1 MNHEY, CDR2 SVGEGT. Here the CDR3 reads CASSYGDLLAKNIQYF. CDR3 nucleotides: TGTGCCAGCAGTTACGGGGACCTCCTAGCCAAAAACATTCAGTACTTC.

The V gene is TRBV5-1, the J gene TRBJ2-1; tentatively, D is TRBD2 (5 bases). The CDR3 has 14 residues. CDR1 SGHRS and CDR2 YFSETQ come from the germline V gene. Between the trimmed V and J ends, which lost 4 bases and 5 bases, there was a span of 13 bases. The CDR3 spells CASSGRGLDNEQFF. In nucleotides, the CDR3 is TGCGCCAGCAGCGGTCGCGGGTTGGACAATGAGCAGTTCTTC.

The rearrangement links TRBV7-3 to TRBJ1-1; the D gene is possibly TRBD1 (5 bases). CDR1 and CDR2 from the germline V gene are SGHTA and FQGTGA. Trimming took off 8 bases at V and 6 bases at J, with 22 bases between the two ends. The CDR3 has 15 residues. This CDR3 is CASGMGREIGAEAFF. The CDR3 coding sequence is TGTGCCAGCGGGATGGGACGGGAGATCGGCGCTGAAGCTTTCTTT.

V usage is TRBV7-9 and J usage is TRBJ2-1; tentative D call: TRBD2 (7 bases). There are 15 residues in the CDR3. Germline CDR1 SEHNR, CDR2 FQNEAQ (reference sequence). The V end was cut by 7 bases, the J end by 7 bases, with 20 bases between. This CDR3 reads CASKVRGTGGNEQFF. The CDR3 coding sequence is TGTGCCAGCAAGGTTAGGGGGACGGGAGGAAATGAGCAGTTCTTC.

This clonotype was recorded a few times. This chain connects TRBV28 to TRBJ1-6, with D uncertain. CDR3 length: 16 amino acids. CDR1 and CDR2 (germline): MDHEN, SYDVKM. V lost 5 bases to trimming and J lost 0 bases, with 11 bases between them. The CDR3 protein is CASSPPTSSYNSPLHF. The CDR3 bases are TGTGCCAGCAGTCCGCCGACAAGCTCCTATAATTCACCCCTCCACTTT.

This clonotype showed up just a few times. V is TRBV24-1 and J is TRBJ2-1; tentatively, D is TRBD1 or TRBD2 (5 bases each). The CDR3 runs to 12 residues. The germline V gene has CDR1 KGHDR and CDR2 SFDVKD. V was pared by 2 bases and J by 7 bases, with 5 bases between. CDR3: CATSDWGNEQFF. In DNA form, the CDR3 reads TGTGCCACCAGTGATTGGGGGAATGAGCAGTTCTTC.

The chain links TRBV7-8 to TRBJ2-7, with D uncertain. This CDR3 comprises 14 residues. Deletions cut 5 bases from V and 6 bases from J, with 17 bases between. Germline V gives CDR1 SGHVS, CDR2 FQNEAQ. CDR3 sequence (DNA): TGTGCCAGCAGCCTTCTGGACCTTCGGGCCGAGCAGTACTTC. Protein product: CASSLLDLRAEQYF.

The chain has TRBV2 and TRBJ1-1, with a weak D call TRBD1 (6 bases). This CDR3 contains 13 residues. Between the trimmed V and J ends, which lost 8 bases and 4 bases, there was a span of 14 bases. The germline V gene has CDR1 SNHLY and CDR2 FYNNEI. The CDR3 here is CASSSRGITEAFF. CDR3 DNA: TGTGCCAGCTCTTCCAGGGGCATCACTGAAGCTTTCTTT.

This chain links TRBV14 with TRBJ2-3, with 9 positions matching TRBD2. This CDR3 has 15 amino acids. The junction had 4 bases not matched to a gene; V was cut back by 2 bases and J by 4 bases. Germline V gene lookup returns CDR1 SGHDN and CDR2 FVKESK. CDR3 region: CASSQTRGGPDTQYF. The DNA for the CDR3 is TGTGCCAGCAGCCAAACGCGGGGGGGGCCAGATACGCAGTATTTT. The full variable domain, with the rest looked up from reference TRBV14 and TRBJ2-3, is EAGVTQFPSHSVIEKGQTVTLRCDPISGHDNLYWYRRVMGKEIKFLLHFVKESKQDESGMPNNRFLAERTGGTYSTLKVQPAELEDSGVYFCASSQTRGGPDTQYFGPGTRLTVL.

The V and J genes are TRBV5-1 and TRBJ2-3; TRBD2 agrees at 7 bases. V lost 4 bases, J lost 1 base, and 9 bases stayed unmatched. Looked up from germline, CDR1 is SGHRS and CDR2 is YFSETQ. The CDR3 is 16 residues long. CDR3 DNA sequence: TGCGCCAGCAGCCAAATAACTAGCGCCGGCACAGATACGCAGTATTTT. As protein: CASSQITSAGTDTQYF.